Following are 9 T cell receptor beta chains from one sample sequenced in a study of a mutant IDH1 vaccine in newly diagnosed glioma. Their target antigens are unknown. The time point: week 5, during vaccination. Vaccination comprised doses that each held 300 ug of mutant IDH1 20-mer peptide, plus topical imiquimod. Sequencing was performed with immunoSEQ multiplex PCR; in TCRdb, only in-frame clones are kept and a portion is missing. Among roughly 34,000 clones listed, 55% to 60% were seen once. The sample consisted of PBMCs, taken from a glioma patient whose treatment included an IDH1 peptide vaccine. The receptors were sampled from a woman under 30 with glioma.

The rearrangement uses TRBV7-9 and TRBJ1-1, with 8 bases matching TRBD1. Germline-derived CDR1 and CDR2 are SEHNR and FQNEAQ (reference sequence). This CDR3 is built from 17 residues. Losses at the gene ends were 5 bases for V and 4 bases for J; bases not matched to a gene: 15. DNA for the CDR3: TGTGCCAGCAGCCGACTCGGACTGACAGGGGTTGGCACTGAAGCTTTCTTT. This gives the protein CASSRLGLTGVGTEAFF.

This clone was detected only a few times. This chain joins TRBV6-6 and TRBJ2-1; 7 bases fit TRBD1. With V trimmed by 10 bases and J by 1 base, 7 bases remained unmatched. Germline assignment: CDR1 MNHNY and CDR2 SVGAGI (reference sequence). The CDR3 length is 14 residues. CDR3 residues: CAIAYRGSYNEQFF. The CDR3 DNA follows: TGTGCCATCGCATACAGGGGTTCCTACAATGAGCAGTTCTTC.

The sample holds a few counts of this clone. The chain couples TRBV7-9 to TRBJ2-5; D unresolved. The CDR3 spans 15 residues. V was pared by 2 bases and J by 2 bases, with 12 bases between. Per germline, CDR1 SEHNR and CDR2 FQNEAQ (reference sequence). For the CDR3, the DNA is TGTGCCAGCAGCTTAAATAGGGCCGAGCAAGAGACCCAGTACTTC. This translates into CASSLNRAEQETQYF.

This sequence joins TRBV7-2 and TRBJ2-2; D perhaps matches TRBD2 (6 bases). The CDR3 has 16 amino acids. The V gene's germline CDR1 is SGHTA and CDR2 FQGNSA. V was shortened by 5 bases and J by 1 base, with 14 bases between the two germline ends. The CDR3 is CASSGGVALNTGELFF. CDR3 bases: TGTGCCAGCAGCGGAGGGGTAGCGTTGAACACCGGGGAGCTGTTTTTT.

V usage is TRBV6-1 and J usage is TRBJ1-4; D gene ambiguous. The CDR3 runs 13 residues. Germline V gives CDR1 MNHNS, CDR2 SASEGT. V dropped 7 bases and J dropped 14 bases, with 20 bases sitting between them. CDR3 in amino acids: CASKGRDISWLFF. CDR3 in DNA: TGTGCCAGCAAGGGCCGGGATATTTCTTGGCTGTTTTTT.

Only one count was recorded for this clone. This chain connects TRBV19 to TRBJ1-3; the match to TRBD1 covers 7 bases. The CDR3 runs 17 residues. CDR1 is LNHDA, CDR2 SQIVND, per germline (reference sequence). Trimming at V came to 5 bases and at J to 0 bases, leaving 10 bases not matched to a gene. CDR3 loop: CASSLGTVWSSGNTIYF. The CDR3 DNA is TGTGCCAGTAGTCTCGGGACAGTTTGGAGCTCTGGAAACACCATATATTTT.

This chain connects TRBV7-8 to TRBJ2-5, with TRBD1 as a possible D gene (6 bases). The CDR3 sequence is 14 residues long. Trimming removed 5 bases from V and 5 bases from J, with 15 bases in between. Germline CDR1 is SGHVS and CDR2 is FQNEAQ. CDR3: CASSPGTMSETQYF. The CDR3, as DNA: TGTGCCAGCAGCCCTGGGACAATGAGCGAGACCCAGTACTTC.

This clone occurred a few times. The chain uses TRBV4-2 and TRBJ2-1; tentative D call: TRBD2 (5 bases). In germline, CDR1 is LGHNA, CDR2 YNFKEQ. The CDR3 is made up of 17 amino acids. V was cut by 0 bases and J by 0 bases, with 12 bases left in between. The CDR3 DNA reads TGTGCCAGCAGCCAAGACCCGGACTTTAACTCCTACAATGAGCAGTTCTTC. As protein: CASSQDPDFNSYNEQFF.

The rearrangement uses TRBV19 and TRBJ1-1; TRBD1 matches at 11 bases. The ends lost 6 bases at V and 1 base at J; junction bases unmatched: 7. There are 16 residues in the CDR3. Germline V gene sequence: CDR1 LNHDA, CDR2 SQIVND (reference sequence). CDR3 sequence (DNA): TGTGCCAGTAGGCCTGGGACAGGGGGAACGAACACTGAAGCTTTCTTT. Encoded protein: CASRPGTGGTNTEAFF.